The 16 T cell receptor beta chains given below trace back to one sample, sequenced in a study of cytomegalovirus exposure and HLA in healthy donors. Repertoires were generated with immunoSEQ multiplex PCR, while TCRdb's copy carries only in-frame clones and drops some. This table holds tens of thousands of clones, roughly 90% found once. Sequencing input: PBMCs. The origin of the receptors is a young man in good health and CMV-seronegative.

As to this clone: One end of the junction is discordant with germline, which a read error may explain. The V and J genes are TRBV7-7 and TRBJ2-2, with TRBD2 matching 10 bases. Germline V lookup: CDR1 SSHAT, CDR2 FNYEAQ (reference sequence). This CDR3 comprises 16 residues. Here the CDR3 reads CASSLVAGGHTGELFF. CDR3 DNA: TGTGCTAGCAGCTTAGTAGCGGGAGGACACACCGGGGAGCTGTTTTTT. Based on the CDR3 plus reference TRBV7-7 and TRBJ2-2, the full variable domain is GAGVSQSPRYKVTKRGQDVTLRCDPISSHATLYWYQQALGQGPEFLTYFNYEAQPDKSGLPSDRFSAERPEGSISTLTIQRTEQRDSAMYRCASSLVAGGHTGELFFGEGSRLTVL.

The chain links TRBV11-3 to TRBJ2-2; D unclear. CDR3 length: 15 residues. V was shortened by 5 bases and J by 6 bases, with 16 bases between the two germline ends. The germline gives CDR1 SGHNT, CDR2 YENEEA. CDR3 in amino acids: CASSLNRGAPGELFF. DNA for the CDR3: TGTGCCAGCAGCCTAAACCGAGGTGCTCCCGGGGAGCTGTTTTTT.

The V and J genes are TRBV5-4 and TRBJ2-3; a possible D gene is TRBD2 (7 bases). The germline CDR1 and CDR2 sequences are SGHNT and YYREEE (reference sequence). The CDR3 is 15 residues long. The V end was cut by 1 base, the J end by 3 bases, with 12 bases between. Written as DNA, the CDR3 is TGTGCCAGCAGCTTGTCGGGGGGCGAAACAGATACGCAGTATTTT. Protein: CASSLSGGETDTQYF.

The chain's CDR3 is CASSPLGQSPTGELFF. In DNA, the CDR3 is TGTGCCAGCAGCCCACTGGGCCAGTCCCCCACCGGGGAGCTGTTTTTT. The chain couples TRBV5-4 to TRBJ2-2; D not certain. V was clipped by 4 bases and J by 4 bases, with 17 bases between them. CDR1 is SGHNT, CDR2 YYREEE, per germline (reference sequence). This CDR3 spans 16 amino acids.

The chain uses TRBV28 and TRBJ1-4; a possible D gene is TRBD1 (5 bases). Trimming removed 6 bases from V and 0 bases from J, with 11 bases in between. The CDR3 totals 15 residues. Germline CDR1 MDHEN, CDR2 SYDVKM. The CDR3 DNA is TGTGCCAGCAGCCATGGGGGGGCAACTAATGAAAAACTGTTTTTT. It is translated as CASSHGGATNEKLFF.

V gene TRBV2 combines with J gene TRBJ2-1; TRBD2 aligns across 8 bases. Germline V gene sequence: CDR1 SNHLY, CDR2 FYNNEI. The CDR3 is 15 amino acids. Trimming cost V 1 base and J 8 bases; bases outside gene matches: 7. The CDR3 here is CASSEVAGTLDEQFF. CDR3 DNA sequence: TGTGCCAGCAGTGAAGTAGCGGGAACTCTCGATGAGCAGTTCTTC.

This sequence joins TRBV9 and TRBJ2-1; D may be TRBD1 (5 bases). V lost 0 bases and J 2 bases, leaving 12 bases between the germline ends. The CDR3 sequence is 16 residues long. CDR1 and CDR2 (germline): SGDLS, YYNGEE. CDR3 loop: CASSVVPGAPYNEQFF. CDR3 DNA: TGTGCCAGCAGCGTAGTCCCTGGGGCCCCCTACAATGAGCAGTTCTTC.

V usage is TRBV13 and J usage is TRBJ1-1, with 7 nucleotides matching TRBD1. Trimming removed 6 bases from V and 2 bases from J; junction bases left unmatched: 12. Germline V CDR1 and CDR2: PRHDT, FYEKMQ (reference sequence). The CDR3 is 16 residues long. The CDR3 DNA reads TGTGCCAGCAGGCGAACGGAGGGGGCGAGAAACACTGAAGCTTTCTTT. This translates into CASRRTEGARNTEAFF.

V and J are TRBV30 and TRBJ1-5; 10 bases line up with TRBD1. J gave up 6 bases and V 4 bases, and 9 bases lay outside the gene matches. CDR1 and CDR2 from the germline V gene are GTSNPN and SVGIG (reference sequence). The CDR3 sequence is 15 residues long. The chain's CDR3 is CAWTKWTGGGQPQHF. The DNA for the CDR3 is TGTGCCTGGACAAAATGGACAGGGGGAGGTCAGCCCCAGCATTTT. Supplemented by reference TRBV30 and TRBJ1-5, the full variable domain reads SQTIHQWPATLVQPVGSPLSLECTVEGTSNPNLYWYRQAAGRGLQLLFYSVGIGQISSEVPQNLSASRPQDRQFILSSKKLLLSDSGFYLCAWTKWTGGGQPQHFGDGTRLSIL.

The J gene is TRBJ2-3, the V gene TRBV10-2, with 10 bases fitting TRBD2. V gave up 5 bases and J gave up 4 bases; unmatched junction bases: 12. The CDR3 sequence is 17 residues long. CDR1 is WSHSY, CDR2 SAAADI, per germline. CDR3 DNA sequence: TGCGCCAGCAGTTTTCGAGCGGTAGCGGGGGGAGCAGATACGCAGTATTTT. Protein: CASSFRAVAGGADTQYF.

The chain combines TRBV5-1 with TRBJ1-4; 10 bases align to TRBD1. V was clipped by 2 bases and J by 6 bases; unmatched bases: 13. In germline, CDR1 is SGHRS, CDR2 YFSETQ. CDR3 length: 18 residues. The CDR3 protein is CASSFGDRGRDSDEKLFF. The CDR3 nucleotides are TGCGCCAGCAGCTTTGGAGACAGGGGGCGCGATTCGGATGAAAAACTGTTTTTT.

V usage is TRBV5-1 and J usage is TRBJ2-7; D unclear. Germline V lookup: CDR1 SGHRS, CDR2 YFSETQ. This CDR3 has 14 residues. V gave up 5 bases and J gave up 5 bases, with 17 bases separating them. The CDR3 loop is CASRPMRSAHEQYF. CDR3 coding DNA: TGCGCCAGCAGGCCTATGAGGTCCGCCCACGAGCAGTACTTC.

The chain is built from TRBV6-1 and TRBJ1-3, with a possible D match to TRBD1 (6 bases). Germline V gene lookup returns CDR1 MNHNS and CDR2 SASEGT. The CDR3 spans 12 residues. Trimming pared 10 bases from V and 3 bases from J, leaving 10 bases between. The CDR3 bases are TGTGCCACTGAAGGGGGTGGAAACACCATATATTTT. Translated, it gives CATEGGGNTIYF.

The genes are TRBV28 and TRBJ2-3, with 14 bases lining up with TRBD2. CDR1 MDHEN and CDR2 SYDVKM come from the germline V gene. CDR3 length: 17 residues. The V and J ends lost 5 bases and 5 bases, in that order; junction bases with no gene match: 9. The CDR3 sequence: CASSPETSGGAGDTQYF. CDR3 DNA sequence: TGTGCCAGCAGTCCAGAGACTAGCGGGGGGGCCGGAGATACGCAGTATTTT. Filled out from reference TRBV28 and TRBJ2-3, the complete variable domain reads DVKVTQSSRYLVKRTGEKVFLECVQDMDHENMFWYRQDPGLGLRLIYFSYDVKMKEKGDIPEGYSVSREKKERFSLILESASTNQTSMYLCASSPETSGGAGDTQYFGPGTRLTVL.

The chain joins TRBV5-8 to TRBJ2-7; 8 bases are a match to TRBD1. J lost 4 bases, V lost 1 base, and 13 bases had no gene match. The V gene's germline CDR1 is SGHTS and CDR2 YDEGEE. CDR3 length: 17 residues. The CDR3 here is CASSLYGKRQGTYEQYF. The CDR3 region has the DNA TGTGCCAGCAGCTTGTACGGTAAAAGACAGGGGACATACGAGCAGTACTTC.

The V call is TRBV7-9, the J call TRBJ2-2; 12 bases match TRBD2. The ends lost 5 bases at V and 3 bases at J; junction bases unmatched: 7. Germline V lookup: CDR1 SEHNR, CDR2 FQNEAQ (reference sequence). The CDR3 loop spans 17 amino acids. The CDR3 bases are TGTGCCAGCAGCCCAACCGGACTAGCGGGATACACCGGGGAGCTGTTTTTT. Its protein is CASSPTGLAGYTGELFF.